These 3 T cell receptor beta chains were sequenced from one sample in a study of tumor-infiltrating lymphocytes in oesophageal squamous cell carcinoma. TCRdb reprocessed the PCR reads with MiXCR, giving one entry per CDR3 protein. The table lists some 15,000 distinct CDR3 sequences, approximately 45% of them singletons. Sequenced material: blood. These receptors were taken from a male donor with esophageal squamous cell carcinoma.

This rearrangement joins TRBV19 to TRBJ2-3; perhaps D is TRBD1 or TRBD2 (5 bases each). Looked up from germline, CDR1 is LNHDA and CDR2 is SQIVND (reference sequence). The CDR3 loop spans 10 amino acids. V was pared by 6 bases and J by 15 bases, with 13 bases between. The CDR3 is CASRGPLLYF. The CDR3 DNA is TGTGCCAGTAGGGGACCCCTGCTATATTTT.

The genes are TRBV10-3 and TRBJ2-5; unclear D gene. The J call could be wrong; TRBJ2-1 is a better fit for the DNA end. The germline V gene encodes CDR1 ENHRY and CDR2 SYGVKD. The CDR3 runs 16 residues. CDR3 loop: CAISGGGPLNYNEQFF. In DNA, the CDR3 is TGTGCCATCAGTGGTGGCGGACCATTAAACTACAATGAGCAGTTCTTC.

In its sample, this clonotype was seen many times. Because it lacks the conserved phenylalanine or tryptophan at the end, this CDR3 is likely a read error. Because the CDR3's place on the DNA is in doubt, the DNA is left out and the CDR3 is given as listed by TCRdb. The genes are TRBV7-2 and TRBJ2-7; the tabulated D call, TRBD1, remains unverified against the DNA. CDR1 and CDR2 from the germline V gene are SGHTA and FQGNSA. With termini counted, the CDR3 has 15 amino acids. CDR3 region: CASSLSRENGYTFGS.